This TCR beta chain was documented in a study of T cell responses to AZD1222 COVID-19 vaccine. Findings of the study overall: The sample set comprised mostly white British donors with more females, and clonal diversity was possibly underestimated.

Germline CDR1 is SGHAT and CDR2 is FQDESV (reference sequence). The CDR3 is 16 residues long. V was clipped by 1 base and J by 10 bases, with 22 bases between them. Only in-frame clones appear in the TCRdb table, and some are missing; sequencing was by immunoSEQ multiplex PCR. The sample includes 130,000 to 150,000 clones, approximately 89% seen only once; the top ten take roughly 1.5%. In regard to this clone: Its target is unknown.

The specimen was peripheral blood, collected 28 days after the second AZD1222 dose. The rearrangement links TRBV11-1 to TRBJ1-2; D possibly corresponds to TRBD1 (5 bases). The clonotype originates from an adult who received the AZD1222 COVID-19 vaccine. DNA for the CDR3: TGTGCCAGCAGCTTAGGGTACGGCCACCGGGGCGGTGACTACACCTTC. This sequence encodes CASSLGYGHRGGDYTF.